This TCR beta chain was recorded in a study of T cells in Graves' hyperthyroidism and ophthalmopathy. From germline, CDR1 is MNHNS and CDR2 SASEGT. The CDR3 is 12 amino acids. Trimming removed 4 bases from V and 6 bases from J, with 10 bases in between. RNA transcripts gave rise to amplified TCR beta CDR3 regions. Researchers ran a first-round RT-PCR on the TCR CDR3 using the HTBI primer set. TCRdb recomputed calls from the multiplex PCR reads with MiXCR, one row per CDR3 protein. The sample holds over 700,000 distinct CDR3 sequences; 35% are singletons and the top ten take 30% to 40%. In regard to this clonotype: Its antigen is unidentified.

Any patient presenting with uncontrolled infection, other autoimmune disease, pregnancy or lactation was left out. Study outcomes and limitations: Clonotypes that were expanded in thyroid above 0.001 mostly appeared in blood too.

V gene TRBV6-1 combines with J gene TRBJ2-7; a possible D gene is TRBD1 (6 bases). The sequence was collected from a woman aged 40 to 55 with Graves' hyperthyroidism. The specimen sequenced was blood. CDR3 DNA sequence: TGTGCCAGCAGTGGGACAGCCATCGAGCAGTACTTC. Residues: CASSGTAIEQYF.